A selection of T cell receptor beta chains follows, all from one sample in a study of T cell changes during pregnancy in multiple sclerosis. Clones were sequenced by immunoSEQ multiplex PCR, and TCRdb holds only the in-frame ones, with some missing. The data contain 40,000 to 45,000 clones, approximately 89% of them singletons. The sample consisted of CD4+ T cells from peripheral blood mononuclear cells, taken in the first trimester of pregnancy. The receptors were gathered from a female donor with multiple sclerosis, enrolled in a pregnancy study. Each CDR3 is given with its conserved first and last residue. A D gene is named only where the DNA matches it firmly. Not all rows give a size; the values are once, few, many and, for expanded clones, a class.

TGTGCCAGCTCTCGACAGGAACCTTCCTCCTACAATGAGCAGTTCTTC	CASSRQEPSSYNEQFF	NA	TRBJ2-1	NA	TRBV18
TGTGCCAGCACCACTACCCGATCCCGACTAGCGGGAGGAGGGAATGAGCAGTTCTTC	CASTTTRSRLAGGGNEQFF	TRBD2	TRBJ2-1	NA	TRBV27
TGTGCCAGCATCCAGATGAACACTGAAGCTTTCTTT	CASIQMNTEAFF	NA	TRBJ1-1	NA	TRBV6-4
TGTGCCAGCAGCTTAATGGCTTCTGGGGCCAACGTCCTGACTTTC	CASSLMASGANVLTF	NA	TRBJ2-6	few	TRBV7-9
TGCAGCGTTGTTGTATGGGGACTTACGAACACTGAAGCTTTCTTT	CSVVVWGLTNTEAFF	NA	TRBJ1-1	NA	TRBV29-1
TGCGCCAGCAGCTCCCAGACAGGGGACACTGAAGCTTTCTTT	CASSSQTGDTEAFF	TRBD1	TRBJ1-1	NA	TRBV5-1
TGTGCCAGCAGCGCAGGACAGGTAGAGACCCAGTACTTC	CASSAGQVETQYF	TRBD1	TRBJ2-5	few	TRBV9
TGTGCCAGCAGTGAACAGGGGGGAGGTGAAGCTTTCTTT	CASSEQGGGEAFF	TRBD1	TRBJ1-1	NA	TRBV6-1
TGTGCCAGTAGTATAGTCGGAGGGGAATATGGCTACACCTTC	CASSIVGGEYGYTF	NA	TRBJ1-2	NA	TRBV19
TGTGCCTGGAGTAGGGACAGGGGTGGCGAGCAGTACTTC	CAWSRDRGGEQYF	TRBD1	TRBJ2-7	NA	TRBV30
TGTGCCAGTAGTATGGCTAGCGGGGGGGTTCCCTACGAGCAGTACTTC	CASSMASGGVPYEQYF	TRBD2	TRBJ2-7	NA	TRBV19
TGCGCCAGCAGCTTGGGACCTACTAATGAAAAACTGATTTTT	CASSLGPTNEKLIF	NA	TRBJ1-4	once	TRBV5-1
TGTGCCAGCTCACCACGGGAACTAGGGAGCTCCTACGAGCAGTACTTC	CASSPRELGSSYEQYF	NA	TRBJ2-7	NA	TRBV18
TGTGCCATCAGTGAGTCGGGACTAGCGGAAGGGAGGCAGTTCTTC	CAISESGLAEGRQFF	TRBD2	TRBJ2-1	few	TRBV10-3
TGTGCCATCAGTGAAGGGACTAGCGGGATCAATGAGCAGTTCTTC	CAISEGTSGINEQFF	TRBD2	TRBJ2-1	few	TRBV10-3
TGTGCCAGCAGTTTACAGGGGATGAACACTGAAGCTTTCTTT	CASSLQGMNTEAFF	TRBD1	TRBJ1-1	once	TRBV2
TGTGCCAGCAGCGAAGACGCGGGAGGGGGCACAGATACGCAGTATTTT	CASSEDAGGGTDTQYF	TRBD2	TRBJ2-3	NA	TRBV9
TGCAGCGGAGAGTCCCAGGTTCTAAGTGAAGCTTTCTTT	CSGESQVLSEAFF	NA	TRBJ1-1	NA	TRBV29-1
TGTGCCAGCAGTCAAGACAGGGTACGATGGCTCAATGAGCAGTTCTTC	CASSQDRVRWLNEQFF	TRBD1	TRBJ2-1	NA	TRBV28
TGTGCCAGCAGCCAGACAGGGGGCCCCTACGAGCAGTACTTC	CASSQTGGPYEQYF	TRBD1	TRBJ2-7	NA	TRBV7-2
TGTGCCAGCAGTTACATGCGTCTTTACCAAGAGACCCAGTACTTC	CASSYMRLYQETQYF	NA	TRBJ2-5	NA	TRBV6-5
TGTGCCAGCAGCTTCCAGGGGGGCCAAGAGACCCAGTACTTC	CASSFQGGQETQYF	NA	TRBJ2-5	NA	TRBV7-3
TGTGCCAGCAGCTTAGGGGCAGGGAGGTCCGGCTACACCTTC	CASSLGAGRSGYTF	NA	TRBJ1-2	many	TRBV7-9
TGTGCCAGTAGTAGGAAACAGGGGGCTGGTGGCTACACCTTC	CASSRKQGAGGYTF	TRBD1	TRBJ1-2	NA	TRBV19
TGTGCCAAGGGATTTCCGGGGGAGACCCAGTACTTC	CAKGFPGETQYF	NA	TRBJ2-5	NA	TRBV2
TGTGCCAGCAGCCCGGGACAGGGAAACGGTCAGCCCCAGCATTTT	CASSPGQGNGQPQHF	TRBD1	TRBJ1-5	NA	TRBV7-2
TGCGCCAGCAGCCCAAGGACAGCTCCTAATGAAAAACTGTTTTTT	CASSPRTAPNEKLFF	NA	TRBJ1-4	NA	TRBV5-1
TGTGCCACCAAGGGGGAGGGGCACTCTCTCAATCAGCCCCAGCATTTT	CATKGEGHSLNQPQHF	NA	TRBJ1-5	once	TRBV28
TGCGCCAGCAGCCCCGGACTAGCGGGAGGGGTCAAGCAGTTCTTC	CASSPGLAGGVKQFF	TRBD2	TRBJ2-1	NA	TRBV5-1
TGTGCCAGCAGCGTAGTAGGGACTAGAGGAAATGAGCAGTTCTTC	CASSVVGTRGNEQFF	TRBD2	TRBJ2-1	once	TRBV9
TGTGCCAGCAGAAGGGGCGAAGGAGCTAATCAGCCCCAGCATTTT	CASRRGEGANQPQHF	NA	TRBJ1-5	NA	TRBV6-5
TGCGCCAGCAGTGAAGTTTACGGAGACTACGAGCAGTACTTC	CASSEVYGDYEQYF	NA	TRBJ2-7	NA	TRBV10-2
TGTGCCAGCATTTCCCTAGCGGGCATAGGGCCTGGCACAGATACGCAGTATTTT	CASISLAGIGPGTDTQYF	TRBD2	TRBJ2-3	NA	TRBV28
TGTGCCAGCAGTTTTTACTTCGGGGGTAGGAACGAGCAGTACTTC	CASSFYFGGRNEQYF	NA	TRBJ2-7	once	TRBV28
TGTGCCAGCAGCTATAGCGGGAGAGGGGACCATGAGCAGTTCTTC	CASSYSGRGDHEQFF	TRBD2	TRBJ2-1	NA	TRBV11-2
TGTGCCAGCAGCGCCCGGGACGAGCAGTACTTC	CASSARDEQYF	NA	TRBJ2-7	NA	TRBV2
TGCGCCAGCAGTGAGTTCAGGGGAACAGATACGCAGTATTTT	CASSEFRGTDTQYF	NA	TRBJ2-3	once	TRBV10-2
TGTGCCAGCAGCTTGCGGACAGGGGTGAGGCAGCCCCAGCATTTT	CASSLRTGVRQPQHF	TRBD1	TRBJ1-5	NA	TRBV5-6
TGTGCCAGCAGTGAGCCAGGGGCTGAGGGCGTGCCCCAGCATTTT	CASSEPGAEGVPQHF	NA	TRBJ1-5	NA	TRBV2
TGTGCCAGCAGTCCCGATGTAGCGGCCCCCTACGAGCAGTACTTC	CASSPDVAAPYEQYF	NA	TRBJ2-7	NA	TRBV6-6
TGTGCCAGCAGTTTGAAGCGACTAAGCACAGATACGCAGTATTTT	CASSLKRLSTDTQYF	NA	TRBJ2-3	NA	TRBV28
TGTGCCAGCAGCCCTAGACCCAATCAGCCCCAGCATTTT	CASSPRPNQPQHF	NA	TRBJ1-5	NA	TRBV9
TGCGCCAGCAGCTTCACGGGACAGGGAGACACTGAAGCTTTCTTT	CASSFTGQGDTEAFF	TRBD1	TRBJ1-1	NA	TRBV5-1
TGCGCCAGCAGCCATAGGGGCATGGCGGATACTAGCACAGATACGCAGTATTTT	CASSHRGMADTSTDTQYF	NA	TRBJ2-3	NA	TRBV4-1
TGTGCCAGCAGCCAAGATTCCGGCGGGAGAACCGGGGAGCTGTTTTTT	CASSQDSGGRTGELFF	TRBD2	TRBJ2-2	NA	TRBV4-2
TGTGCCAGCTCACCACCGTCCAGGGTTGGATTCGAGCAGTACTTC	CASSPPSRVGFEQYF	NA	TRBJ2-7	NA	TRBV18
TGTGCCAGCAGCTTAGGGGAAGCGGGAGATAAGTTCTTC	CASSLGEAGDKFF	TRBD2	TRBJ2-1	NA	TRBV7-9
TGCGCCAGCGGGATAGCGGGAGACGTCCACAATGAGCAGTTCTTC	CASGIAGDVHNEQFF	TRBD2	TRBJ2-1	medium-sized	TRBV5-1
TGTGCCAGCAGCCGGGACAGGGCTTTCTATGGCTACACCTTC	CASSRDRAFYGYTF	TRBD1	TRBJ1-2	NA	TRBV14
TGTGCCAGCAGCCCCGGCCGGACTAGCGGGCCTCGGGGTCAAGAGACCCAGTACTTC	CASSPGRTSGPRGQETQYF	TRBD2	TRBJ2-5	NA	TRBV7-9
TGTGCCAGCAGCGTGGGACTCGAAGAGACCCAGTACTTC	CASSVGLEETQYF	NA	TRBJ2-5	NA	TRBV5-5
TGTGCCATCAGTTCACAGGGGGTCAACACTGAAGCTTTCTTT	CAISSQGVNTEAFF	TRBD1	TRBJ1-1	few	TRBV10-3
TGCGCCAGCAGCCAAGGCCCACAGGGCACGTCTGAAGCTTTCTTT	CASSQGPQGTSEAFF	NA	TRBJ1-1	NA	TRBV4-1